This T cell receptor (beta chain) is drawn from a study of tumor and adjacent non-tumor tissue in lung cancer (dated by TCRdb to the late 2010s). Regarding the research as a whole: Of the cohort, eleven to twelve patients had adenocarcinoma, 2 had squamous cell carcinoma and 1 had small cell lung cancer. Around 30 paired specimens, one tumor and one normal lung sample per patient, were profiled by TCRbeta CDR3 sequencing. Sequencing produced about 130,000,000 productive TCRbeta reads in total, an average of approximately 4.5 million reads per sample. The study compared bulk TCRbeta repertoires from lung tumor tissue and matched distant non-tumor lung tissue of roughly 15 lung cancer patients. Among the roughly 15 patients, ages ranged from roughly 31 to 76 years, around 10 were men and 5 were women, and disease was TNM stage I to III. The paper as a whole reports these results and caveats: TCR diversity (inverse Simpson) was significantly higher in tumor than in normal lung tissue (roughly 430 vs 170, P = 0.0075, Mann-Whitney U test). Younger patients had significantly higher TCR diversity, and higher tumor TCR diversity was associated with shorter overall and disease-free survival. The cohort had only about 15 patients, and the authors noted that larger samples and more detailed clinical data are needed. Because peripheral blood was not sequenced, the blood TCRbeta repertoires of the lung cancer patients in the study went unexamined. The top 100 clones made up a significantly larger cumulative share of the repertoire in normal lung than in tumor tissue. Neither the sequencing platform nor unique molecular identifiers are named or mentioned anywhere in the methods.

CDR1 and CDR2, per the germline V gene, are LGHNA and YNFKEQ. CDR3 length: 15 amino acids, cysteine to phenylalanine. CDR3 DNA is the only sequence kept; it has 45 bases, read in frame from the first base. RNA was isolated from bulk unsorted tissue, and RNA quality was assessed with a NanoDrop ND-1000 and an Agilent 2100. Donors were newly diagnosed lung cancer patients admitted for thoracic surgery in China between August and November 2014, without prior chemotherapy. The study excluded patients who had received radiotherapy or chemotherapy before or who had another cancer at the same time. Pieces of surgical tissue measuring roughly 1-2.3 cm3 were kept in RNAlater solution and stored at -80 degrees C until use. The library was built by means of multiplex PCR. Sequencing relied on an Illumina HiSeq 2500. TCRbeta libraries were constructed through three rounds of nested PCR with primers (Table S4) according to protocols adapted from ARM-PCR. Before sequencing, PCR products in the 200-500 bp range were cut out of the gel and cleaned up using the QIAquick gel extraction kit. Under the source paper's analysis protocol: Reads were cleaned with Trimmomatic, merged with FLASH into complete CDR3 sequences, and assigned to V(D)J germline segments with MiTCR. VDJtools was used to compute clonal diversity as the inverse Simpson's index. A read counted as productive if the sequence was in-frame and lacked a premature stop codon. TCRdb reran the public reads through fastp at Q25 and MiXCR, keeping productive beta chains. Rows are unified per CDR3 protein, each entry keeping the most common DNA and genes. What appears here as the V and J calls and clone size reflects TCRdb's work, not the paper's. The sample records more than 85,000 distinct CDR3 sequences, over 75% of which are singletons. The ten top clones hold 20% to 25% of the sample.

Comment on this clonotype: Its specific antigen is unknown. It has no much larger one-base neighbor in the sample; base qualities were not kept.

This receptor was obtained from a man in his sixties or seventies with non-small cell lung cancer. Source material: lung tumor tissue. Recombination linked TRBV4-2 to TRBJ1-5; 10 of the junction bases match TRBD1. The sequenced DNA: TGTGTCGGCAGCCTTCGAGGGACAGGGGATCAGCCCCAGCATTTT. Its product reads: CVGSLRGTGDQPQHF.